Listed below are T cell receptor beta chains from one sample, sequenced in a study of beta chain features in type 1 diabetes. Only in-frame clones appear in the TCRdb table, and some are missing; sequencing was by immunoSEQ multiplex PCR. The sample lists hundreds of thousands of clones, over 13% seen once, with 0.03% to 0.045% in the top ten. The specimen sequenced was naive CD4+ T cells from blood. These receptor sequences come from a man younger than 35 with type 1 diabetes. The CDR3 runs from the conserved cysteine through the conserved F or W. A D gene is named only where the DNA matches it firmly. Clone size is shown for a subset of rows, as once, few, many or a class of expanded clone.

V	D	size	J	CDR3	DNA
TRBV4-1	-	few	TRBJ2-3	CASSLTLHQDTQYF	TGCGCCAGCAGCCTCACCCTCCACCAAGATACGCAGTATTTT
TRBV30	-	-	TRBJ2-7	CAWSHHPGQKYYEQYF	TGTGCCTGGAGTCATCACCCTGGACAGAAATATTACGAGCAGTACTTC
TRBV7-9	-	-	TRBJ2-3	CASEQDTQYF	TGTGCCAGCGAACAGGATACGCAGTATTTT
TRBV5-1	-	once	TRBJ2-7	CASSFPGYEQYF	TGCGCCAGCAGCTTCCCCGGCTACGAGCAGTACTTC
TRBV7-2	-	few	TRBJ1-5	CASSLDPYQPQHF	TGTGCCAGCAGCTTAGACCCCTATCAGCCCCAGCATTTT
TRBV2	TRBD1	-	TRBJ1-2	CASRNRDRAIYGYTF	TGTGCCAGCAGAAACCGGGACAGGGCGATCTATGGCTACACCTTC
TRBV4-1	-	-	TRBJ2-7	CASSREETAPYEQYF	TGCGCCAGCAGCAGGGAGGAGACAGCGCCCTACGAGCAGTACTTC
TRBV5-1	-	few	TRBJ2-7	CASTTGRLAYEQYF	TGCGCCAGCACCACTGGGAGGTTAGCCTACGAGCAGTACTTC
TRBV7-8	-	-	TRBJ1-2	CASSLLDRRHYGYTF	TGTGCCAGCAGCTTATTAGACAGGCGGCACTATGGCTACACCTTC
TRBV4-1	-	few	TRBJ2-3	CASSQTGPDTQYF	TGCGCCAGCAGCCAAACAGGGCCAGATACGCAGTATTTT
TRBV7-2	TRBD1	-	TRBJ1-5	CASSLDRENQPQHF	TGTGCCAGCAGCTTGGACAGGGAGAATCAGCCCCAGCATTTT
TRBV4-1	TRBD2	-	TRBJ2-3	CASSQGSGGAADTQYF	TGCGCCAGCAGCCAGGGTAGCGGGGGGGCGGCAGATACGCAGTATTTT
TRBV7-2	TRBD1	-	TRBJ2-5	CASSLRTGETQYF	TGTGCCAGCAGCCTACGGACAGGGGAGACCCAGTACTTC
TRBV30	TRBD1	-	TRBJ2-7	CACYRGSSGGSYEQYF	TGTGCCTGTTATAGAGGATCGTCAGGGGGCTCCTACGAGCAGTACTTC
TRBV25-1	TRBD1	-	TRBJ1-4	CASSEREGAGEKLFF	TGTGCCAGCAGTGAAAGAGAGGGGGCAGGGGAAAAACTGTTTTTT
TRBV7-3	-	-	TRBJ2-5	CASSRLEAGETQYF	TGTGCCAGCAGCCGTTTGGAGGCCGGGGAGACCCAGTACTTC
TRBV18	-	-	TRBJ2-1	CASSEQGLNEQFF	TGTGCCAGCTCCGAACAGGGACTCAATGAGCAGTTCTTC
TRBV6-5	-	few	TRBJ2-2	CASSQIHTGELFF	TGTGCCAGCAGTCAAATTCACACCGGGGAGCTGTTTTTT
TRBV27	-	-	TRBJ1-1	CASSRDGDTEAFF	TGTGCCAGCAGCCGGGACGGGGACACTGAAGCTTTCTTT
TRBV7-2	TRBD2	-	TRBJ2-1	CASSLLPSGYNEQFF	TGTGCCAGCAGCTTACTCCCTAGCGGATACAATGAGCAGTTCTTC
TRBV7-9	-	few	TRBJ2-1	CASNPMGGPYNEQFF	TGTGCCAGCAACCCAATGGGGGGGCCATACAATGAGCAGTTCTTC
TRBV19	-	-	TRBJ2-1	CASVGARREQFF	TGTGCCAGTGTGGGTGCGAGGCGTGAGCAGTTCTTC